The clone carrying this T cell receptor beta chain was counted once. Its specificity is not known. Unique molecular identifiers had been added to the TCR beta cDNA libraries. Around 500,000 cDNA molecules were obtained from roughly 0.93 to 9.6 million T cells. TCRdb re-called the PCR reads with MiXCR, one entry per CDR3 protein. The table shows hundreds of thousands of distinct CDR3 sequences, with approximately 50% occurring only once. The entry originates in a study of post-analysis software for immune sequencing data. About the study: Several disease courses (relapsing-remitting, secondary progressive and progressive-relapsing) of multiple sclerosis were included. Points from the study as a whole: A significant reduction in normalized Chao1 diversity was observed in multiple sclerosis patients versus controls. F measure grouped same-batch samples tightly together.

This TCR was recovered from a girl aged 5 to 17 with multiple sclerosis. The specimen was blood.

The DNA of the CDR3 is TGTGCCAGCAGTTTTGCGGAGCGGGGCGAGCAGTACTTC. As protein: CASSFAERGEQYF. The chain recombines TRBV27 with TRBJ2-7; 7 bases match TRBD2. J was trimmed by 6 bases and V by 3 bases; bases with no gene match: 5. Germline V gene data show CDR1 as MNHEY and CDR2 as SMNVEV (reference sequence). The CDR3 is 13 amino acids.